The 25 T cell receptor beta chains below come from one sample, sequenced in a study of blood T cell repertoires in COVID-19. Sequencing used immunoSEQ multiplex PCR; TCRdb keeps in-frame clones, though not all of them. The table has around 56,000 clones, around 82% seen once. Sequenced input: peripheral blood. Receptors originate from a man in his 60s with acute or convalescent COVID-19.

The CDR3 protein is CASSPHGVVFGTGELFF. CDR3 coding DNA: TGTGCCAGCTCACCACACGGGGTAGTCTTCGGTACCGGGGAGCTGTTTTTT. This chain links TRBV18 with TRBJ2-2, with D possibly being TRBD2 (5 bases). CDR3 length equals 17 residues. The V and J ends lost 1 base and 5 bases respectively, with 17 bases between them. Germline CDR1 KGHSH, CDR2 LQKENI.

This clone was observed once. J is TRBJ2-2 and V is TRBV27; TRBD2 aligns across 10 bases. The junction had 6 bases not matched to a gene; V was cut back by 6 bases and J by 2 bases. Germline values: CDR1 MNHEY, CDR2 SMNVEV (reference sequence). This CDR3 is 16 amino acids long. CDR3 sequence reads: CASSILLAGNTGELFF. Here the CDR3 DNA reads TGTGCCAGCAGCATCCTACTAGCGGGAAACACCGGGGAGCTGTTTTTT.

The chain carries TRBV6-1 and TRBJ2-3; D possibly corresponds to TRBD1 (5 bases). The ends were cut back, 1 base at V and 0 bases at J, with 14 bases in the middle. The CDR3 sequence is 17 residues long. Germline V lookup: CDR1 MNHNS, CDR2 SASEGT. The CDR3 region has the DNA TGTGCCAGCAGTGAAGATTGGGGCGGAAGAAGCACAGATACGCAGTATTTT. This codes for CASSEDWGGRSTDTQYF.

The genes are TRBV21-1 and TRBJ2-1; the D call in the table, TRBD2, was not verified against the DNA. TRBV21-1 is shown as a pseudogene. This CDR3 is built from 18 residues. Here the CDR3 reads CASSKAAPGRDSYNEQFF. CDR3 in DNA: TGTGCCAGCAGCAAAGCGGCCCCGGGGCGGGACTCCTACAATGAGCAGTTCTTC.

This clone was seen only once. This CDR3 reads CASRKGSGASYEQYF. The CDR3 DNA is TGCGCCAGCAGAAAGGGTAGCGGAGCATCCTACGAGCAGTACTTC. The chain is built from TRBV4-1 and TRBJ2-7; TRBD2 is a possible D gene (6 bases). Germline V CDR1 and CDR2: MGHRA, YSYEKL. Trimming took 6 bases from V and 1 from J, leaving 16 bases between them. The CDR3 contains 15 residues.

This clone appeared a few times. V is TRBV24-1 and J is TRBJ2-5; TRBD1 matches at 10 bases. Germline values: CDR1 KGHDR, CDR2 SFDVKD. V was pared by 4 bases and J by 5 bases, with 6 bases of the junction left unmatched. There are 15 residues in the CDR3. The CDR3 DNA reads TGTGCCACCAGTGAAGGGACAGGGGCGCGGGAGACCCAGTACTTC. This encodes CATSEGTGARETQYF.

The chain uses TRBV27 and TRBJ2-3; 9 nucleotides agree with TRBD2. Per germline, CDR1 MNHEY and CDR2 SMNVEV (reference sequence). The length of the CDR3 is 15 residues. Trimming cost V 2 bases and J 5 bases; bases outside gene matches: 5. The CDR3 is CASSLSPAGGDTQYF. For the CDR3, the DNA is TGTGCCAGCAGTTTAAGTCCAGCGGGGGGAGATACGCAGTATTTT.

The CDR3 nucleotides are TGTGCCAGCAGCTTTGACACGAACACTGAAGCTTTCTTT. This codes for CASSFDTNTEAFF. The chain is built from TRBV5-6 and TRBJ1-1, with D unclear. The CDR3 runs to 13 residues. With 2 bases removed from V and 1 base from J, the gap between germline ends came to 6 bases. Germline CDR1 reads SGHDT; CDR2 reads YYEEEE.

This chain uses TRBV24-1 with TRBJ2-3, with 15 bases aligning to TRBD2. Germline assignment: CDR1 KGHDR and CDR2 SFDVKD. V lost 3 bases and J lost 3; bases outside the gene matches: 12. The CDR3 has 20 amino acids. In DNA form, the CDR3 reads TGTGCCACCAGTGATCCGCCCGGGACTAGCGGGGGGATGGGGACAGATACGCAGTATTTT. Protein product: CATSDPPGTSGGMGTDTQYF.

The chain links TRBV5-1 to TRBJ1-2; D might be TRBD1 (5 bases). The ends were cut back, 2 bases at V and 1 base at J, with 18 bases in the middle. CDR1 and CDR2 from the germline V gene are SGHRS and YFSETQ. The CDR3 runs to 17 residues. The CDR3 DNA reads TGCGCCAGCAGCTTAGGTACCAGGGCTTTTTATAACTATGGCTACACCTTC. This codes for CASSLGTRAFYNYGYTF.

This CDR3 is CASSLSAGGADTQYF. The CDR3 DNA reads TGTGCCAGCAGTTTAAGTGCCGGGGGGGCTGATACGCAGTATTTT. This sequence joins TRBV27 and TRBJ2-3; 8 positions agree with TRBD2. The junction had 7 bases not matched to a gene; V was cut back by 2 bases and J by 6 bases. The CDR3 spans 15 residues. CDR1 is MNHEY, CDR2 SMNVEV, per germline (reference sequence).

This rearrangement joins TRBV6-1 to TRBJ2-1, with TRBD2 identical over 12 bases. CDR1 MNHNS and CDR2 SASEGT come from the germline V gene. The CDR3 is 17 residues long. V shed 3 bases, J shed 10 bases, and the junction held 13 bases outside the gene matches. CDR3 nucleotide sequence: TGTGCCAGCAGTGAGACCCGGAGACTAGCGGGGGACGGGGAGCAGTTCTTC. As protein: CASSETRRLAGDGEQFF.

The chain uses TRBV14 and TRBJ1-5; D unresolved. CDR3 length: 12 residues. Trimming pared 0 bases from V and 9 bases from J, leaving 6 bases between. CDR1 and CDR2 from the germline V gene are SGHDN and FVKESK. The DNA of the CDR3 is TGTGCCAGCAGCCAAGAAGCAGGGCCCCAGCATTTT. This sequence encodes CASSQEAGPQHF.

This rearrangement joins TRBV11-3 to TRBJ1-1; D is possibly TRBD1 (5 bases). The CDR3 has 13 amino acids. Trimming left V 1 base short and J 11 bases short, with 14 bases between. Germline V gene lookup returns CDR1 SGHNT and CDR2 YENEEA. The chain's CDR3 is CASSLGGDGNAFF. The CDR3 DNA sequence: TGTGCCAGCAGCTTAGGGGGGGACGGGAATGCTTTCTTT.

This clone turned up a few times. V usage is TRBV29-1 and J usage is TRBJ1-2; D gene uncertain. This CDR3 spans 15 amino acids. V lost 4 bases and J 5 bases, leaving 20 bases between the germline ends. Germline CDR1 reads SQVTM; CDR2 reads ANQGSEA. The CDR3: CSVGEMGTEEYGYTF. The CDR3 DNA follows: TGCAGCGTTGGGGAGATGGGAACAGAAGAATATGGCTACACCTTC.

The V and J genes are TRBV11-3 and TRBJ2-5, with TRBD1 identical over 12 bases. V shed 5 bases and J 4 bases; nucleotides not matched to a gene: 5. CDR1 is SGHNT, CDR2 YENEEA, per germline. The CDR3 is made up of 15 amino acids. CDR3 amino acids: CASSPGQGAGETQYF. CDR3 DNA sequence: TGTGCCAGCAGCCCGGGACAGGGGGCCGGAGAGACCCAGTACTTC.

The chain's CDR3 is CASSQAAPGTGRAREQYF. The CDR3 DNA sequence: TGTGCCAGCAGCCAAGCGGCCCCGGGGACAGGAAGGGCTCGGGAGCAGTACTTC. J is TRBJ2-7 and V is TRBV3-1 (or the pseudogene TRBV3-2); 8 nucleotides align to TRBD1. This CDR3 spans 18 amino acids. V was pared by 1 base and J by 7 bases, with 18 bases of the junction left unmatched. The germline V gene has CDR1 LGHDT and CDR2 YNNKEL (reference sequence).

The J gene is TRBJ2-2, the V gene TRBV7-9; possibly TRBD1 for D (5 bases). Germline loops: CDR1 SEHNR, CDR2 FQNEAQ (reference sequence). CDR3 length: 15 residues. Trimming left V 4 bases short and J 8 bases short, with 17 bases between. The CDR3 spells CASSSLQGSRGELFF. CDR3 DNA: TGTGCCAGCAGCTCCCTGCAGGGTTCGCGGGGGGAGCTGTTTTTT.

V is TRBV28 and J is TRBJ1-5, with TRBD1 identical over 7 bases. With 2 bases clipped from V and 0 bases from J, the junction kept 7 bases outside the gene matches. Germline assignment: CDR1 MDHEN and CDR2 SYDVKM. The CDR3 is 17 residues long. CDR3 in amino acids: CASSLRQGTASNQPQHF. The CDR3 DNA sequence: TGTGCCAGCAGTTTACGGCAAGGGACAGCTAGCAATCAGCCCCAGCATTTT. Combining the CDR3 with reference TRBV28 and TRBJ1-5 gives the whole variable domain DVKVTQSSRYLVKRTGEKVFLECVQDMDHENMFWYRQDPGLGLRLIYFSYDVKMKEKGDIPEGYSVSREKKERFSLILESASTNQTSMYLCASSLRQGTASNQPQHFGDGTRLSIL.

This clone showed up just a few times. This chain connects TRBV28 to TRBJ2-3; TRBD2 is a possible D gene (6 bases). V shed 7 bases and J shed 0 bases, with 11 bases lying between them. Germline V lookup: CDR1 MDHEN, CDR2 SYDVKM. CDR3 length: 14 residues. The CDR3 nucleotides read TGTGCCAGCACGCGGGGCCTAAGCACAGATACGCAGTATTTT. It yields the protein CASTRGLSTDTQYF.

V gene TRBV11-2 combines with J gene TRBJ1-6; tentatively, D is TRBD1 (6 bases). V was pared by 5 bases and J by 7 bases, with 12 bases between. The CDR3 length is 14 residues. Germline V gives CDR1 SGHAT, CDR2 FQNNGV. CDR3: CASSAGQQNSPLHF. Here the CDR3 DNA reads TGTGCCAGCAGCGCCGGACAGCAGAATTCACCCCTCCACTTT. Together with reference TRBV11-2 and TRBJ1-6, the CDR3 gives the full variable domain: EAGVAQSPRYKIIEKRQSVAFWCNPISGHATLYWYQQILGQGPKLLIQFQNNGVVDDSQLPKDRFSAERLKGVDSTLKIQPAKLEDSAVYLCASSAGQQNSPLHFGNGTRLTVT.

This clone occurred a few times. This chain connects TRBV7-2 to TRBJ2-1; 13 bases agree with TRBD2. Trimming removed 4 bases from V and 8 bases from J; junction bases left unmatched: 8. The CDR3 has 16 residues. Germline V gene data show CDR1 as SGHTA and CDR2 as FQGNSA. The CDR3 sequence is CASSSSLAGGRHEQFF. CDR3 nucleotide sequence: TGTGCCAGCAGCTCCTCACTAGCGGGGGGGCGACATGAGCAGTTCTTC.

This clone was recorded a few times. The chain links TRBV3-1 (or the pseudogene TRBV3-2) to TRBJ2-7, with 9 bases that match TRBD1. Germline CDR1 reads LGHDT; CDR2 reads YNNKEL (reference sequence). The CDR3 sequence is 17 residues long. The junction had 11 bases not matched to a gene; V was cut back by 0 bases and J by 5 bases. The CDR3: CASSQDLGWTGAHEQYF. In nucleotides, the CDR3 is TGTGCCAGCAGCCAAGATCTAGGTTGGACAGGGGCCCACGAGCAGTACTTC.

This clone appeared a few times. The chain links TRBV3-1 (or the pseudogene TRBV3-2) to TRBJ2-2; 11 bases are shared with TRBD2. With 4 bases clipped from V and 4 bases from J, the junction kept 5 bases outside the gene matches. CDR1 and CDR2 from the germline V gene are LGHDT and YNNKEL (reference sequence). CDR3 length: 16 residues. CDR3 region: CASSRNGLAGTGELFF. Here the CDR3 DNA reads TGTGCCAGCAGCCGGAACGGACTAGCGGGCACCGGGGAGCTGTTTTTT.

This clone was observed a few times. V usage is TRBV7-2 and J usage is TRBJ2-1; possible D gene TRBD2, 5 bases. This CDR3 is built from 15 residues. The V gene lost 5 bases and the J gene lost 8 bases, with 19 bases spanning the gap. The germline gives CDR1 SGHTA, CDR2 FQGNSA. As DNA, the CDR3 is TGTGCCAGCAGCATCCATCCCGGTTCGGACTATGAGCAGTTCTTC. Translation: CASSIHPGSDYEQFF.